A selection of T cell receptor beta chains follows, all from one sample in a study of cytomegalovirus exposure and HLA in healthy donors. Here immunoSEQ multiplex PCR was the method, and the copy in TCRdb shows in-frame clones only, minus some. The sample includes about 160,000 clones, roughly 78% of them seen just once. The specimen was PBMCs. These receptors were taken from a man aged 40-49 years in good health and CMV-seronegative. CDR3s include the opening cysteine and the closing phenylalanine or tryptophan. A D gene is named only where the DNA matches it firmly. Not all rows give a size; the values are once, few, many and, for expanded clones, a class.

J gene: TRBJ2-3
clone size: once
D gene: TRBD2
V gene: TRBV4-1
CDR3 DNA: TGCGCCAGCAGCCAGCTAGCGGCCCGCACAGATACGCAGTATTTT
CDR3 protein: CASSQLAARTDTQYF

J gene: TRBJ2-3
clone size: -
D gene: -
V gene: TRBV6-1
CDR3 DNA: TGTGCCAGCAGTCGAACAGGGTTCGCAGATACGCAGTATTTT
CDR3 protein: CASSRTGFADTQYF

J gene: TRBJ2-3
clone size: -
D gene: -
V gene: TRBV6-1
CDR3 DNA: TGTGCAGGCGGGACTGCCTTTTATACGCAGTATTTT
CDR3 protein: CAGGTAFYTQYF

J gene: TRBJ1-5
clone size: -
D gene: -
V gene: TRBV25-1
CDR3 DNA: TGTGCCAGCAGTGAATATGCGCTGGGCAATCAGCCCCAGCATTTT
CDR3 protein: CASSEYALGNQPQHF

J gene: TRBJ2-7
clone size: -
D gene: TRBD1
V gene: TRBV6-6
CDR3 DNA: TGTGCCAGCAGTTACCCGGGACAGGGCTACGAGCAGTACTTC
CDR3 protein: CASSYPGQGYEQYF

J gene: TRBJ2-3
clone size: -
D gene: TRBD2
V gene: TRBV5-1
CDR3 DNA: TGCGCCAGCAGCTTGGGGTTAGCGGGGTATACAGATACGCAGTATTTT
CDR3 protein: CASSLGLAGYTDTQYF

J gene: TRBJ1-5
clone size: -
D gene: -
V gene: TRBV2
CDR3 DNA: TGTGCCAGCAGTGAAAGGGGCAAGGATCAGCCCCAGCATTTT
CDR3 protein: CASSERGKDQPQHF

J gene: TRBJ2-1
clone size: -
D gene: TRBD2
V gene: TRBV5-5
CDR3 DNA: TGTGCCAGCAGCAACCCCTCGGGGAGGGCCGGAGAGCAGTTCTTC
CDR3 protein: CASSNPSGRAGEQFF

J gene: TRBJ2-7
clone size: -
D gene: TRBD2
V gene: TRBV7-2
CDR3 DNA: TGTGCCAGCAGCTCTCGCTTGGGGGCTAGCGGGAGGTTTCCGTACGAGCAGTACTTC
CDR3 protein: CASSSRLGASGRFPYEQYF

J gene: TRBJ2-7
clone size: -
D gene: -
V gene: TRBV15
CDR3 DNA: TGTGCCACCAGCAGAGATTTCGCCGGGGTAGGCGAGCAGTACTTC
CDR3 protein: CATSRDFAGVGEQYF

J gene: TRBJ1-3
clone size: -
D gene: -
V gene: TRBV6-5
CDR3 DNA: TGTGCCAGCAGTCAGGATACGGGAAACACCATATATTTT
CDR3 protein: CASSQDTGNTIYF

J gene: TRBJ2-1
clone size: -
D gene: -
V gene: TRBV9
CDR3 DNA: TGTGCCAGCAGCGTAGCGGCAGGACTCTACAATGAGCAGTTCTTC
CDR3 protein: CASSVAAGLYNEQFF

J gene: TRBJ2-7
clone size: -
D gene: TRBD1
V gene: TRBV30
CDR3 DNA: TGTGCCTGGTTAGCCGGGACAGGGGGCTACGAGCAGTACTTC
CDR3 protein: CAWLAGTGGYEQYF

J gene: TRBJ2-1
clone size: -
D gene: TRBD2
V gene: TRBV11-3
CDR3 DNA: TGTGCCAGCAGCTTACTAGCGGGACCGGGATACAATGAGCAGTTCTTC
CDR3 protein: CASSLLAGPGYNEQFF

J gene: TRBJ2-2
clone size: -
D gene: -
V gene: TRBV11-1
CDR3 DNA: TGTGCCAGCAGCTTAGGTCCGACCGGGGTGAACACCGGGGAGCTGTTTTTT
CDR3 protein: CASSLGPTGVNTGELFF